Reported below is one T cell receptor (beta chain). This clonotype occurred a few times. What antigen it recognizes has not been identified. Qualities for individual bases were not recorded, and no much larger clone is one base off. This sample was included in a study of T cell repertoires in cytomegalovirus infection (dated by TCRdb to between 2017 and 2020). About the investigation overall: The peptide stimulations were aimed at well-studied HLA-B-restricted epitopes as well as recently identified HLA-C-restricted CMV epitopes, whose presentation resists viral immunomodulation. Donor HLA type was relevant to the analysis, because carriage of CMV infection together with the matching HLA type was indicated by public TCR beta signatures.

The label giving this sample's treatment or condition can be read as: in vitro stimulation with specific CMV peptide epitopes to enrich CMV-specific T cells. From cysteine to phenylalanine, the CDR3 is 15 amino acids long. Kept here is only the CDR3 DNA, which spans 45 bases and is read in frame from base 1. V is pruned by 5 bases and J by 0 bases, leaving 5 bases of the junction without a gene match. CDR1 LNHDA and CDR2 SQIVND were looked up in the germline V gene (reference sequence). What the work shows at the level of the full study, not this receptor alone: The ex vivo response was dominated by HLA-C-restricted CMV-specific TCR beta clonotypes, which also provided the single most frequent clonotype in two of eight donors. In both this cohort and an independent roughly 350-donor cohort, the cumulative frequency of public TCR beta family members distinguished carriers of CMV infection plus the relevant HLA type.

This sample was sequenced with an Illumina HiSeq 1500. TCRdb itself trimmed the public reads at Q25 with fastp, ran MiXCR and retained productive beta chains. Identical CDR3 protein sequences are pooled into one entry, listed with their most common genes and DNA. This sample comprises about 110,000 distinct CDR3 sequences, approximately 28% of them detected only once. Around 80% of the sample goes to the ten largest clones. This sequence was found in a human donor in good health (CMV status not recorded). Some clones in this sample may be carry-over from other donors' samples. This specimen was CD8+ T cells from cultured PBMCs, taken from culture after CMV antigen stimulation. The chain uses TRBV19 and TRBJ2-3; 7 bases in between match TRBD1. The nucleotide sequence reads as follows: TGTGCCAGTAGTGATGGGACAGCAAGCACAGATACGCAGTATTTT. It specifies CASSDGTASTDTQYF.